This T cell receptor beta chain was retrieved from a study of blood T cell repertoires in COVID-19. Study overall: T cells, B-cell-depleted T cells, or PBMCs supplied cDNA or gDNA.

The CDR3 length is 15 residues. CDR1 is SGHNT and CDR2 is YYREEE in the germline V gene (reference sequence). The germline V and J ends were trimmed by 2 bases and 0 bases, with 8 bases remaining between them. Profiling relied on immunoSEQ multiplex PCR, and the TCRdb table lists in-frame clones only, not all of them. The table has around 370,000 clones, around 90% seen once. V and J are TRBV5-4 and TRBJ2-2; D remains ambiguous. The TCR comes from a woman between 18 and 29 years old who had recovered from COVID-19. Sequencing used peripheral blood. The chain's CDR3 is CASSFVRSNTGELFF. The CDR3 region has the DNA TGTGCCAGCAGCTTTGTACGGTCGAACACCGGGGAGCTGTTTTTT.